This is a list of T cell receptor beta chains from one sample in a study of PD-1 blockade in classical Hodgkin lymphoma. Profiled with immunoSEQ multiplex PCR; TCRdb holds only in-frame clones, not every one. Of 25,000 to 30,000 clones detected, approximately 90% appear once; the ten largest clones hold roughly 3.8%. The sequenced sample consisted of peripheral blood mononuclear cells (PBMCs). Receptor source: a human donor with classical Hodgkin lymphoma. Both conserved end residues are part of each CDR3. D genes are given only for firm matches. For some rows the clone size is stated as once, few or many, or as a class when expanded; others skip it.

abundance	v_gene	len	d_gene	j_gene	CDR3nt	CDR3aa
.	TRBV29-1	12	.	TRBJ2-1	TGCAGCGTTGACCTGACGGACAATGAGCAGTTCTTC	CSVDLTDNEQFF
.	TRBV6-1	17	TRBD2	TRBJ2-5	TGTGCCAGCAGTGCCATCCGACTAGCGGGGCAACAAGAGACCCAGTACTTC	CASSAIRLAGQQETQYF
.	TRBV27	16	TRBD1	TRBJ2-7	TGTGCCAGCAGTCCGGAGACAGGGTGGGCCTCCTACGAGCAGTACTTC	CASSPETGWASYEQYF
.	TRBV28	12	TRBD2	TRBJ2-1	TGTGCCAGCAGTTTAGCGGGAGATGAGCAGTTCTTC	CASSLAGDEQFF
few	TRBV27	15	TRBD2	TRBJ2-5	TGTGCCAGCAGAGGGACTAGCGGGAACCAAGAGACCCAGTACTTC	CASRGTSGNQETQYF
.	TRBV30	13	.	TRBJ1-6	TGTGCCTGGAGAGCACAGGGAAATTCACCCCTCCACTTT	CAWRAQGNSPLHF
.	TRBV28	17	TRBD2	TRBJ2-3	TGTGCCAGCAGTCCAGCCAGGCTAGCGGGAGACACAGATACGCAGTATTTT	CASSPARLAGDTDTQYF
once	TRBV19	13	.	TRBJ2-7	TGTGCCAGTAGTTTGACTTACCCATTCGGGCAGTACTTC	CASSLTYPFGQYF
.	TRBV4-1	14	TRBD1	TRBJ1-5	TGCGCCAGCAGTACAGGGGGGAGCAATCAGCCCCAGCATTTT	CASSTGGSNQPQHF
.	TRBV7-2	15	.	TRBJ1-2	TGTGCCAGCAGAACTACAGGTTTTACTAACTATGGCTACACCTTC	CASRTTGFTNYGYTF
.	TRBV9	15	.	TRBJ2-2	TGTGCCAGCAGCGTAGATATATCCCACACCGGGGAGCTGTTTTTT	CASSVDISHTGELFF
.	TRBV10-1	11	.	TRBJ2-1	TGCGCCAGCAGTGCGGGGTACGAGCAGTTCTTC	CASSAGYEQFF
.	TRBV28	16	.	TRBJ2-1	TGTGCCAGCAGTTATCCAGGAGTGCCGGCCTACAATGAGCAGTTCTTC	CASSYPGVPAYNEQFF
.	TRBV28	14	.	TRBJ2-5	TGTGCCAGCAGATCAAGAAGAGCGTGGGAGACCCAGTACTTC	CASRSRRAWETQYF
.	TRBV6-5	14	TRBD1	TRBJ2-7	TGTGCCAGCAGAACCGACAGGGGTTCTTACGAGCAGTACTTC	CASRTDRGSYEQYF
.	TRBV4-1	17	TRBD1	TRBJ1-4	TGCGCCAGCAGCCCCTTACAGGGGGTGTTGACTTATGAAAAACTGTTTTTT	CASSPLQGVLTYEKLFF
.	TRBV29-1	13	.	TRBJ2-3	TGCAGCGTTGAAAAACAGCTTGAAGATACGCAGTATTTT	CSVEKQLEDTQYF
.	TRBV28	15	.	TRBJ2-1	TGTGCCAGCAGTTATGGCGGGAACTCCTACAATGAGCAGTTCTTC	CASSYGGNSYNEQFF
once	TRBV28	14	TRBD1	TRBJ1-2	TGTGCCAGCAGTACCACGGGACAGAACTATGGCTACACCTTC	CASSTTGQNYGYTF
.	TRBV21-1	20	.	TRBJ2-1	TGTGCCAGCAGCAGACGCAAACCGGGACTAGCGGGAGGGCCAAACAATGAGCAGTTCTTC	CASSRRKPGLAGGPNNEQFF
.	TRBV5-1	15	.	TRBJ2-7	TGCGCCAGCAGCTTGGCGGCTGGGAGCTCCTACGAGCAGTACTTC	CASSLAAGSSYEQYF
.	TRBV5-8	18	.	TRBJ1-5	TGTGCCAGCAGCTTGGCCGGGACACAAAGTTATAGCAATCAGCCCCAGCATTTT	CASSLAGTQSYSNQPQHF
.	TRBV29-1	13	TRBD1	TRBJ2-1	TGCAGCGTTGGCCAGGGGGCCTACAATGAGCAGTTCTTC	CSVGQGAYNEQFF
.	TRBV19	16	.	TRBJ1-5	TGTGCCAGTAGTCTTAGACAGACTATTAGCAATCAGCCCCAGCATTTT	CASSLRQTISNQPQHF
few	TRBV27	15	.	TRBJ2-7	TGTGCCAGCAGTTTATCGCCGCAGGGCTCCTACGAGCAGTACTTC	CASSLSPQGSYEQYF
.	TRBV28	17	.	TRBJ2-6	TGTGCCAGCAGTTTGCCGGGGATCTTCTCTGGGGCCAACGTCCTGACTTTC	CASSLPGIFSGANVLTF
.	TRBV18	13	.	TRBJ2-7	TGTGCCGCAAAGGCAGGGGACTCCTACGAGCAGTACTTC	CAAKAGDSYEQYF
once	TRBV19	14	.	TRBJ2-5	TGTGCCAGTAGCCCCGGTAACCGGGGAGAGACCCAGTACTTC	CASSPGNRGETQYF
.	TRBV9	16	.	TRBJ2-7	TGTGCCAGCAGCCCAGGGACAGTGACTAGCCTTCGGGAGCAGTACTTC	CASSPGTVTSLREQYF
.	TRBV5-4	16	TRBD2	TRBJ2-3	TGTGCCAGCAGCTTGAGGCTAGCGGGAGGGACAGATACGCAGTATTTT	CASSLRLAGGTDTQYF
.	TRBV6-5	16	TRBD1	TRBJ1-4	TGTGCCAGCAGTTCCGACAGGGCTCGGGCTAATGAAAAACTGTTTTTT	CASSSDRARANEKLFF
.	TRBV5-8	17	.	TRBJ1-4	TGTGCCAGCAGCTTGAATTGGGAAGCCCGGTCAAATGAAAAACTGTTTTTT	CASSLNWEARSNEKLFF
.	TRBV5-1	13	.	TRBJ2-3	TGCGCCAGCAGCCCCAGGGCCACAGATACGCAGTATTTT	CASSPRATDTQYF
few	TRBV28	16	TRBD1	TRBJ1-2	TGTGCCAGCAGTTCCCTCAGGACAGGGGGCGGGGGTGGCTACACCTTC	CASSSLRTGGGGGYTF
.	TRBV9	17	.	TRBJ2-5	TGTGCCAGCAGCGTATCGGGGGCGGTCTCGGTTGGCGAGACCCAGTACTTC	CASSVSGAVSVGETQYF
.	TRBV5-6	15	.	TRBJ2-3	TGTGCCAGCAGCTTGGACTACCGACGCACAGATACGCAGTATTTT	CASSLDYRRTDTQYF
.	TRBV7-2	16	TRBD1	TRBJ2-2	TGTGCCAGCAGCTACCGGACAGGGCGCAACACCGGGGAGCTGTTTTTT	CASSYRTGRNTGELFF
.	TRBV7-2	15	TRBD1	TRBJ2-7	TGTGCCAGCGGTCCCGCTGGGACAGGAATATACGAGCAGTACTTC	CASGPAGTGIYEQYF
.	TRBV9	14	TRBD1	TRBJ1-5	TGTGCCAGCAGCCCGGGACAGGGTACTCAGCCCCAGCATTTT	CASSPGQGTQPQHF